This T cell receptor beta chain was sequenced for a study of beta chain features in type 1 diabetes (dated 2018 in TCRdb). Regarding the study in general: Mean age, gender distribution, total cell number and subset yield were not different between patients and healthy donors. A total of around 100 million sorted cells were examined across all samples, and RNA yield correlated strongly with the number of cells per subset. The study compared the TCRB repertoires of sorted circulating CD4+ T cell subsets in recently diagnosed type 1 diabetes patients with those in matched healthy donors. Regulatory and stem cell-like memory subsets were obtained from only 8 patients and about eight healthy donors, while naive and central memory subsets were obtained from all 30 or so donors. General conclusions and limits of the study: In all four CD4+ subsets, TCRB CDR3 length was moderately but significantly shorter in type 1 diabetes patients. The naive, central memory and regulatory TCRB repertoires appeared to resemble one another more closely among patients than among healthy donors. Because cDNA rather than genomic DNA was sequenced, highly expressing activated cells could have been over-represented, although no difference in activation and CD3 levels was found between groups. Shorter templates might have been favored by PCR, but patient and control samples were amplified and corrected together, so both groups would have been affected equally by any skew. Only small numbers of individuals were included in the HLA sub-analyses, which left unresolved whether HLA type had any influence on TCRB rearrangement. At VDJ recombination sites, type 1 diabetes patients had fewer insertions and more deleted nucleotides, which implies abnormalities in thymic rearrangement.

CDR1 and CDR2 were assigned from the germline V gene as SQVTM and ANQGSEA. Spanning cysteine to phenylalanine, the CDR3 consists of 15 amino acids. Just CDR3 DNA is preserved here, 45 bases in frame from base 1. Each donor gave one peripheral blood draw, about 110 mL on average, collected into heparinised tubes. Naive, central memory, regulatory and stem cell-like memory CD4+ T cells were sorted on a BD FACSAria II using a panel including CD45RO, CCR7, CD25, CD127, CD95 and CD27. Every sorted population had a purity above 95%. PBMCs were isolated immediately by Lymphoprep density gradient centrifugation and stained directly without culture. Samples were stained and sorted in pairs, with one healthy donor and one patient per experiment, so that batch effects were minimized. The High Capacity cDNA Reverse Transcription Kit was used to reverse transcribe all of the isolated RNA, meaning that expressed TCRB transcripts were what got sequenced. Deep immunoSEQ sequencing was applied to naive, central memory and regulatory T cell samples, giving an average of about 3.7 million total reads per sample. Sorted cells were lysed in RLT buffer and RNA was extracted with DNase-treated RNeasy Micro or Mini kits, depending on cell number. To prevent cross-contamination, every cell subset was processed on its own, while patient and healthy donor samples were processed together. The immunoSEQ multiplex PCR was used to amplify TCRB sequences from cDNA, generating 87-bp fragments that spanned the CDR3 region. Amplicons were sequenced on the Illumina HiSeq platform. The published analysis was carried out like this. PCR bias was computationally corrected using synthetic template baselines, reads within Hamming distance 2 were collapsed, and singletons that could not be merged were discarded. Reads were aligned against IMGT to assign V, D and J genes, CDR3 length and insertions or deletions at six rearrangement sites. Within each subset, clonotype counts were normalized to sorted cell number, after which true diversity and Gini coefficients were computed with the tcR R package. Repertoire sharing was quantified using the overlap coefficient calculated on TCRB nucleotide sequences. As a proxy for the pre-selection repertoire, out-of-frame TCRB sequences from naive cells were analyzed. The source is immuneACCESS, and TCRdb retained only in-frame sequences with V and J called. Part of the clones is not carried over; for the studies checked, unresolved V genes explain less than half of this, and the remainder is unexplained. The V and J calls and clone size come from that table; D and trimming were worked out from the DNA. Present in this sample are fewer than 550,000 clones, roughly 10% of which were seen just once. The ten biggest clones cover less than 0.06% of the sample.

This clone was detected only a few times. The antigen this receptor binds is unknown. The junction shows a germline mismatch at one end, possibly a read error. The specimen sequenced was naive CD4+ T cells from blood. The cell subset or site label for this specimen denotes: true naive CD4+ T cells. This chain is built from TRBV29-1 and TRBJ2-2; no D segment can be confidently identified. The receptor comes from a woman aged 18-29 years in good health. The nucleotides read TGCAGCGTTGAAGCGGCTACCGCGAACACCAGGGAGCTGTTTTTT. Translation gives CSVEAATANTRELFF.